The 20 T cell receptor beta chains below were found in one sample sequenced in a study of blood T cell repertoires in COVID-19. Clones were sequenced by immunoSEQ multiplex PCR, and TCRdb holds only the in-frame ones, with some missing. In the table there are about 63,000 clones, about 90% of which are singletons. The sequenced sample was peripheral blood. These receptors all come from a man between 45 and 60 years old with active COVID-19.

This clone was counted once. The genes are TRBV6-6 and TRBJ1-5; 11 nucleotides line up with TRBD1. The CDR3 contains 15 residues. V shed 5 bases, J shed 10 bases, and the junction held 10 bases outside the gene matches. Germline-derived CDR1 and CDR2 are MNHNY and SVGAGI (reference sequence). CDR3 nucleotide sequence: TGTGCCAGCAGTCCCGGACAGGGGGCAGGGGAACCCCAGCATTTT. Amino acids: CASSPGQGAGEPQHF.

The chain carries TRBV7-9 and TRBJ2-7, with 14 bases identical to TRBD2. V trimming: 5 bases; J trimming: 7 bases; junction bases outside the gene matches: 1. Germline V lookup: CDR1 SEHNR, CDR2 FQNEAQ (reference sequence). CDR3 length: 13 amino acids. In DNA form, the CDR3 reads TGTGCCAGCAGCGGACTAGCGGGAGGAGAGCAGTACTTC. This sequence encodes CASSGLAGGEQYF.

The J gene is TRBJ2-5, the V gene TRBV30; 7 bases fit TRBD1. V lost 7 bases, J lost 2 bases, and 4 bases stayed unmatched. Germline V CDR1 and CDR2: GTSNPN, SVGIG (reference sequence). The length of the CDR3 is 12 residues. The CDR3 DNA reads TGTGCCTTCCGGGACAGTCAAGAGACCCAGTACTTC. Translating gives CAFRDSQETQYF.

The CDR3 is CASSNRGLGYGYTF. The DNA of the CDR3 is TGTGCCAGCAGTAACAGGGGGCTAGGGTATGGCTACACCTTC. The J gene is TRBJ1-2, the V gene TRBV27; 9 bases map to TRBD1. Germline-derived CDR1 and CDR2 are MNHEY and SMNVEV (reference sequence). The CDR3 runs to 14 residues. J gave up 5 bases and V 5 bases, and 6 bases lay outside the gene matches.

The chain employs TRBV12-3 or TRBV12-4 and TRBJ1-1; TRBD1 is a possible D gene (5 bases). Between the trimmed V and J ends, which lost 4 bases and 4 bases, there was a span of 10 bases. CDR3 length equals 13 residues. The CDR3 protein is CASSWARVTEAFF. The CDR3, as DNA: TGTGCCAGCAGTTGGGCCAGGGTCACTGAAGCTTTCTTT.

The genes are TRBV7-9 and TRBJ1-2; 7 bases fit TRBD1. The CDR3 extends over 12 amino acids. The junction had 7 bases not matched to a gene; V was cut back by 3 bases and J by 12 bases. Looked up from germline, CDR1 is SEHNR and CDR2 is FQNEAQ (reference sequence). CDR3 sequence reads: CASSFEQGGDTF. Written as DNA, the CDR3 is TGTGCCAGCAGCTTTGAGCAGGGGGGCGACACCTTC. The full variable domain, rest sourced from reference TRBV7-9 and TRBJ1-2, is DTGVSQNPRHKITKRGQNVTFRCDPISEHNRLYWYRQTLGQGPEFLTYFQNEAQLEKSRLLSDRFSAERPKGSFSTLEIQRTEQGDSAMYLCASSFEQGGDTFGSGTRLTVV.

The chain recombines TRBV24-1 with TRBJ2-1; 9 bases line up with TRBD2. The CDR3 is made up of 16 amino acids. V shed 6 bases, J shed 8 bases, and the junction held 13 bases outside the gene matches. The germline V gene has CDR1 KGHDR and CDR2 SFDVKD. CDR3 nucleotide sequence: TGTGCCACCAGTACTAAGACGGCGGGAGGGCCGTATGAGCAGTTCTTC. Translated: CATSTKTAGGPYEQFF.

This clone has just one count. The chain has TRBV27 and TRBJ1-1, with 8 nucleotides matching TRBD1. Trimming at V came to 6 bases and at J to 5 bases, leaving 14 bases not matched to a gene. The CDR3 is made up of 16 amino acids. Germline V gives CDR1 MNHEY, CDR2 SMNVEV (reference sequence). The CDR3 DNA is TGTGCCAGCAGCCCAACAGGGGGTTGGGGTCGGACTGAAGCTTTCTTT. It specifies CASSPTGGWGRTEAFF.

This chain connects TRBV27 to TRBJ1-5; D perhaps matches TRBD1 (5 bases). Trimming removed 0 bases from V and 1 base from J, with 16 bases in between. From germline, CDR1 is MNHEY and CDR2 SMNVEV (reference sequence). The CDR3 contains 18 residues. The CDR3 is CASSLSRQGGVSNQPQHF. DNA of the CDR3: TGTGCCAGCAGTTTATCTCGCCAGGGAGGTGTAAGCAATCAGCCCCAGCATTTT.

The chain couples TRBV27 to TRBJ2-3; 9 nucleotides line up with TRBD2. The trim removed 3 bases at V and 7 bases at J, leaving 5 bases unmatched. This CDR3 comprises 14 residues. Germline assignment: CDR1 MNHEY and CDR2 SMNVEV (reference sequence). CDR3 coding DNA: TGTGCCAGCAGTTTCGCTAGCGGGATATATACGCAGTATTTT. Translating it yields CASSFASGIYTQYF.

The CDR3 coding sequence is TGTGCCAGCTCACCACCGAATTCTGTTCGCCGGGCTAGCGGGAGAGGCGAGCAGTACTTC. As protein: CASSPPNSVRRASGRGEQYF. The chain joins TRBV18 to TRBJ2-7, with 10 bases aligning to TRBD2. The CDR3 runs to 20 residues. CDR1 and CDR2 (germline): KGHSH, LQKENI. Trimming removed 0 bases from V and 6 bases from J; junction bases left unmatched: 20. The variable domain in full, with the rest retrieved from reference TRBV18 and TRBJ2-7, is NAGVMQNPRHLVRRRGQEARLRCSPMKGHSHVYWYRQLPEEGLKFMVYLQKENIIDESGMPKERFSAEFPKEGPSILRIQQVVRGDSAAYFCASSPPNSVRRASGRGEQYFGPGTRLTVT.

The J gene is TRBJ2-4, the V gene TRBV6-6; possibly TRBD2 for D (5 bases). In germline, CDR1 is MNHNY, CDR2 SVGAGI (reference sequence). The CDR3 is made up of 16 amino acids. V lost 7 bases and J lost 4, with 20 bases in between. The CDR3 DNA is TGTGCCAGCACCAACCCAAAGGACTCTGGAAAAAACATTCAGTACTTC. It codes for CASTNPKDSGKNIQYF.

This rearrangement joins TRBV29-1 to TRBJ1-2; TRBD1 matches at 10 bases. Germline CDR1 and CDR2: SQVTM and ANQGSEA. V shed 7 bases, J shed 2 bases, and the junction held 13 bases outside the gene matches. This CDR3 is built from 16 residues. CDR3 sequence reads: CSAPRDRGSVNYGYTF. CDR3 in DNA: TGCAGCGCCCCTCGGGACAGGGGATCTGTAAACTATGGCTACACCTTC.

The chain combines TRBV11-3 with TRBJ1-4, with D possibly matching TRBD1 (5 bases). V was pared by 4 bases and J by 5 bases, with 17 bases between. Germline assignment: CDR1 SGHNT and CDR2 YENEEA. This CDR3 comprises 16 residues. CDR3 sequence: CASSSRGEYRNEKLFF. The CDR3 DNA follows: TGTGCCAGCAGCTCCCGGGGGGAGTATAGGAATGAAAAACTGTTTTTT.

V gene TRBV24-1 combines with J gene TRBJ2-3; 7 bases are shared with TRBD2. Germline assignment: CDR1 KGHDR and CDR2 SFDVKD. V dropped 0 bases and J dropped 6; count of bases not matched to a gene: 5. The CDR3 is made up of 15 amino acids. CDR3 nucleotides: TGTGCCACCAGTGATTTGGCCAGCGGGATTGATACGCAGTATTTT. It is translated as CATSDLASGIDTQYF.

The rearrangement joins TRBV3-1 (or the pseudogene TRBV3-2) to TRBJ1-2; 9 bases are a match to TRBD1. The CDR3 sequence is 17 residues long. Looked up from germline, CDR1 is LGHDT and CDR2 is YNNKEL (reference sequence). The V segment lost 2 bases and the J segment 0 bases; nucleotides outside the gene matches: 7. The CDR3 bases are TGTGCCAGCAGCCAATCCCTGGGACAGGGCGCTAACTATGGCTACACCTTC. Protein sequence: CASSQSLGQGANYGYTF.

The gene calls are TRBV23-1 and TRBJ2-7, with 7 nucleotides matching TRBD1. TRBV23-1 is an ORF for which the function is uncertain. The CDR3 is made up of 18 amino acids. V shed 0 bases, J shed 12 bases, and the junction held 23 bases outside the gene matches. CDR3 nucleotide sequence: TGCGCCAGCAGTCAATCCCCCCCCCTCGGGGACAGACCCTCGTTTTGGTACTTC. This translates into CASSQSPPLGDRPSFWYF.

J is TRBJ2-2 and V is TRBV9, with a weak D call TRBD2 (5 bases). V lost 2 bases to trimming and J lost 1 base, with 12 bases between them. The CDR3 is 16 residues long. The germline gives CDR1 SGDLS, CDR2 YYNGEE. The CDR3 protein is CASSVNGGGNTGELFF. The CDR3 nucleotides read TGTGCCAGCAGCGTGAACGGCGGAGGGAACACCGGGGAGCTGTTTTTT.

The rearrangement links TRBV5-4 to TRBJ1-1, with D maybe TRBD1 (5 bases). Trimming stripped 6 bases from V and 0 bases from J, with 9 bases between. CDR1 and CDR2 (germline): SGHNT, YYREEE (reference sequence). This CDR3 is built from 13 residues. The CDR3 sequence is CASKGPLNTEAFF. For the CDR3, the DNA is TGTGCCAGCAAGGGGCCATTGAACACTGAAGCTTTCTTT.

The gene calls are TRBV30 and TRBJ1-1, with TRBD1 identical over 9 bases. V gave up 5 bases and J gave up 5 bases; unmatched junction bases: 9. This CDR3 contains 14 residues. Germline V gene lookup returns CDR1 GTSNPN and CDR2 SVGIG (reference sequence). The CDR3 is CAWENRGHPTEAFF. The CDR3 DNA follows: TGTGCCTGGGAAAACAGGGGGCATCCTACTGAAGCTTTCTTT.